These 10 T cell receptor beta chains were all obtained from the same sample, sequenced in a study of cytomegalovirus exposure and HLA in healthy donors. The PCR was carried out with 60 Vbeta primers and 13 Jbeta primers. Clones were sequenced by immunoSEQ multiplex PCR, and TCRdb holds only the in-frame ones, with some missing. The top ten hold about 0.24% of the sample, which has some 200,000 clones, roughly 87% seen once. Material for sequencing was PBMCs. These receptors came from a girl under three years old in good health and CMV-seronegative.

This clone showed up just once. The V and J genes are TRBV4-3 and TRBJ2-3; TRBD2 aligns across 9 bases. The CDR3 loop spans 16 amino acids. J lost 5 bases, V lost 5 bases, and 11 bases had no gene match. Germline assignment: CDR1 LGHNA and CDR2 YSLEER. CDR3 in amino acids: CASSVLAGSYVDTQYF. For the CDR3, the DNA is TGCGCCAGCAGCGTCCTAGCGGGATCTTATGTAGATACGCAGTATTTT.

The chain uses TRBV27 and TRBJ1-2, with no clear D. Germline V lookup: CDR1 MNHEY, CDR2 SMNVEV (reference sequence). Trimming removed 6 bases from V and 4 bases from J, with 15 bases in between. The CDR3 runs to 14 residues. CDR3 residues: CASRRARIFYGYTF. In DNA form, the CDR3 reads TGTGCCAGCAGGAGAGCCCGAATATTCTATGGCTACACCTTC.

V usage is TRBV27 and J usage is TRBJ2-1; 7 positions match TRBD2. CDR1 and CDR2 from the germline V gene are MNHEY and SMNVEV (reference sequence). The V gene end was trimmed by 6 bases and the J gene end by 5 bases; junction bases not matched to a gene: 4. The CDR3 is made up of 13 amino acids. This CDR3 is CASSHGGDNEQFF. The DNA for the CDR3 is TGTGCCAGCAGCCATGGGGGGGACAATGAGCAGTTCTTC.

The chain's CDR3 is CAITRDTQYGYTF. The CDR3 nucleotides read TGTGCCATCACTCGGGACACTCAGTATGGCTACACCTTC. The chain recombines TRBV10-3 with TRBJ1-2, with D possibly matching TRBD1 (6 bases). CDR1 ENHRY and CDR2 SYGVKD come from the germline V gene. The CDR3 has 13 amino acids. The V end lost 7 bases, the J end lost 5 bases, and 14 bases lay between the germline ends.

The chain links TRBV10-3 to TRBJ2-3; tentatively, D is TRBD2 (5 bases). In germline, CDR1 is ENHRY, CDR2 SYGVKD. This CDR3 spans 15 amino acids. The ends were cut back, 7 bases at V and 4 bases at J, with 18 bases in the middle. CDR3 sequence reads: CAITARFSRADTQYF. CDR3 bases: TGTGCCATCACTGCGAGGTTTTCGAGGGCAGATACGCAGTATTTT.

The J gene is TRBJ2-7, the V gene TRBV6-1; possible D gene TRBD1, 6 bases. V was trimmed by 2 bases and J by 4 bases, leaving 9 bases between them. CDR1 is MNHNS and CDR2 is SASEGT in the germline V gene. This CDR3 comprises 13 residues. The CDR3 reads CASSETRGYEQYF. CDR3 DNA: TGTGCCAGCAGTGAAACCAGGGGTTACGAGCAGTACTTC.

This clone turned up a few times. The chain has TRBV5-4 and TRBJ2-1, with D maybe TRBD2 (6 bases). The CDR3 covers 16 residues. Between the trimmed V and J ends, which lost 1 base and 3 bases, there was a span of 14 bases. Looked up from germline, CDR1 is SGHNT and CDR2 is YYREEE (reference sequence). The CDR3 DNA is TGTGCCAGCAGCTTGTGGCGGGGCCAAAACTACAATGAGCAGTTCTTC. This codes for CASSLWRGQNYNEQFF.

This rearrangement joins TRBV5-5 to TRBJ2-7, with 8 bases identical to TRBD1. The germline CDR1 and CDR2 sequences are SGHKS and YYEKEE (reference sequence). This CDR3 has 16 amino acids. The V and J ends lost 4 bases and 2 bases, in that order; junction bases with no gene match: 11. The CDR3 reads CASSRLVTGAPYEQYF. As DNA, the CDR3 is TGTGCCAGCAGCCGTCTAGTGACAGGGGCCCCCTACGAGCAGTACTTC.

The chain has TRBV5-1 and TRBJ1-5; the match to TRBD1 covers 7 bases. Germline V gene sequence: CDR1 SGHRS, CDR2 YFSETQ. CDR3 size: 13 residues. With 4 bases clipped from V and 5 bases from J, the junction kept 3 bases outside the gene matches. The chain's CDR3 is CASSIDRDQPQHF. The CDR3, as DNA: TGCGCCAGCAGCATAGACAGGGATCAGCCCCAGCATTTT.

V is TRBV4-1 and J is TRBJ2-4; D might be TRBD2 (5 bases). The germline V gene has CDR1 MGHRA and CDR2 YSYEKL. V was cut by 1 base and J by 0 bases, with 10 bases left in between. This CDR3 region has 16 residues. CDR3 sequence reads: CASSQGGLLAKNIQYF. The CDR3 bases are TGCGCCAGCAGCCAAGGCGGGCTTCTAGCCAAAAACATTCAGTACTTC.